The present TCR beta chain was sequenced within a study of early T cells in non-severe SARS-CoV-2 infection. The wider study: Sequencing targeted bulk RNA from unsorted whole blood, leaving chains unpaired. Overall study findings and caveats: Private and CD4 specificities were missed by VDJdb matching, skewed to anti-spike CD8.

Comment on this clonotype: Its target is not known.

Unique molecular identifiers were attached to individual cDNA molecules. TCRdb independently ran MiXCR on the 5' RACE reads; one entry per CDR3 protein. The sample records roughly 53,000 distinct CDR3 sequences, about a tenth being singletons. Specimen: whole blood. The receptor was derived from an adult who was a healthcare worker with PCR-confirmed SARS-CoV-2 infection or an uninfected control (not recorded which).

CDR3 sequence reads: CASRTTGRGGNTIYF. Here the CDR3 DNA reads TGTGCCAGCAGAACTACAGGGAGAGGGGGAAACACCATATATTTT. The rearrangement links TRBV12-3 or TRBV12-4 to TRBJ1-3; perhaps TRBD1 as D (6 bases). V gave up 6 bases and J gave up 4 bases, with 16 bases separating them. The CDR3 covers 15 residues.